This TCR beta chain derives from a study of OX40 agonist ivuxolimab in advanced cancers. Turning to the study itself: A male proportion of about 84% was recorded, with mean age approximately 57 years and range roughly 20 to 85.

V was clipped by 5 bases and J by 7 bases, with 18 bases between them. Looked up from germline, CDR1 is GTSNPN and CDR2 is SVGIG (reference sequence). This CDR3 has 14 amino acids. This clone was observed a handful of times. TCRdb's table, derived via immunoSEQ multiplex PCR, lists solely in-frame clones and lacks some. Found here are some 60,000 clones, roughly nine tenths of them singletons; the top ten hold roughly 1.1%. The source is an adult with an advanced solid tumor such as melanoma, head and neck, liver or kidney cancer. V is TRBV30 and J is TRBJ2-1, with a tentative D call TRBD2 (6 bases). This sample comprised CD4+ or CD8+ T cells sorted from blood, obtained in a trial of the OX40 agonist ivuxolimab. The CDR3 bases are TGTGCCTGGGAGAAACTAGCCAGAGGGAATGAGCAGTTCTTC. This sequence encodes CAWEKLARGNEQFF. Full variable domain (remainder filled in from reference TRBV30 and TRBJ2-1): SQTIHQWPATLVQPVGSPLSLECTVEGTSNPNLYWYRQAAGRGLQLLFYSVGIGQISSEVPQNLSASRPQDRQFILSSKKLLLSDSGFYLCAWEKLARGNEQFFGPGTRLTVL.